This is a list of T cell receptor beta chains from one sample in a study of CXCR3-negative and CXCR3-positive naive CD8 T cells. TCRdb reprocessed the 5' RACE reads, keeping one entry per CDR3 protein, no DNA. This sample's table reports about 98,000 distinct CDR3 sequences. Sequences were obtained from naive CXCR3+ CD8+ T cells from blood. The receptors were sampled from a human donor in good health. Some clones in this sample may be carry-over from other donors' samples. The CDR3 runs from the conserved cysteine through the conserved F or W.

v_call	j_call	cdr3_aa
TRBV6-2/TRBV6-3	TRBJ2-7	CASSYGTDSYEQYF
TRBV27	TRBJ2-7	CASSLIWSDEQYF
TRBV4-3	TRBJ2-1	CASSPSRTAYNEQFF
TRBV12-3/TRBV12-4	TRBJ2-1	CASSVGQGFNEQFF
TRBV7-9	TRBJ2-5	CASSSNRHQETQYF
TRBV23-1	TRBJ1-4	CATKTGDVTNEKLFF
TRBV7-6	TRBJ1-4	CASSIDNNHEKLFF
TRBV6-6	TRBJ2-1	CASSTEYNEQFF
TRBV28	TRBJ2-7	CASSSPPGAYEQYF
TRBV4-3	TRBJ2-1	CASSQVRTSPYNEQFF
TRBV7-2	TRBJ2-7	CASSQPNRDREPEQYF
TRBV28	TRBJ2-7	CASSLSYAVTGVEQYF
TRBV3-1	TRBJ2-1	CASCQAKGLGAGGPPNEQFF
TRBV7-9	TRBJ2-7	CASSSRQGMTYEQYF
TRBV29-1	TRBJ2-2	CSVVGTGVVGELFF
TRBV28	TRBJ2-2	CASSPRTGGLTGELFF
TRBV20-1	TRBJ2-7	CSAWVVGGASYEQYF